This T cell receptor (beta chain) comes out of a study of T-cell reconstitution after alpha-beta-depleted transplantation in children. In this sample, this clonotype turned up a few times. Unique molecular identifiers featured in how the TCRbeta library was prepared. One entry per CDR3 protein results from TCRdb running MiXCR on the PCR reads. The repertoire holds about 610,000 distinct CDR3 sequences, with 10% as singletons. Unmatched junction bases numbered 10, after V lost 0 bases and J lost 2 bases. The CDR3 sequence is 19 residues long. Germline V gives CDR1 MNHEY, CDR2 SVGAGI. The sample here was PBMCs from the stem cell graft donor, taken from the stem cell graft. The chain carries TRBV6-5 and TRBJ2-7; 13 positions agree with TRBD2. This receptor was obtained from a human donor who donated a stem cell graft to a child with acute myeloid leukemia. The CDR3 protein is CASSYSTGLAGTQPYEQYF. In DNA form, the CDR3 reads TGTGCCAGCAGTTACTCGACGGGACTAGCGGGAACTCAGCCCTACGAGCAGTACTTC.